The entry below gives a single T cell receptor beta chain sequence along with its context. Its antigen target is currently unknown. Qualities for individual bases were not recorded, and no much larger clone is one base off. This specimen belongs to a study of blood T cell repertoires in COVID-19 (dated by TCRdb to about 2020). With regard to the full study: Samples covering the acute and convalescent phases of COVID-19 were provided by collaborators in the United States, Italy and Spain. A de-identified subject ID, COVID-19 status, age in years and sex were almost always included in the sample metadata. Deeply sampled blood TCRbeta repertoires from subjects exposed to, actively infected with, or recovered from COVID-19 were included in the dataset. The material from the prospective study consisted of cDNA or gDNA derived from T cells, B-cell-depleted T cells, or PBMCs. The repertoires were released in a freely available public database meant as a resource for research on the immune response to SARS-CoV-2. Where HLA class I and class II types were available, the types were taken from metadata supplied by the sample provider, not from assay-based typing. The samples were drawn from the first 160 participants of the ongoing ImmuneRACE study and from about 1,200 subjects provided by 6 global collaborators. What the study reported, not specific to this receptor: The amount of clinical and demographic metadata varied by source and participant and was provided uncurated.

TCRbeta CDR3 regions were amplified from genomic DNA using the immunoSEQ Assay, a bias-controlled multiplex PCR. Under the source paper's analysis protocol: Within the assay, amplification of reference gene primers was used to estimate how many nucleated cells each sample contained. To quantify the absolute abundance of each unique TCRbeta CDR3 rearrangement, sequence reads were collapsed and filtered. For each sample, productive Simpson clonality was calculated by taking the square root of Simpson's diversity index across productive rearrangements. TCRdb's version of the immuneACCESS table is confined to in-frame rearrangements and falls short of the full clone set. An unresolved V gene accounts for under half of the shortfall where checked; the remainder is of unknown origin. Clone size and the V and J calls come from that table; the DNA yielded D and trimming. The sample includes about 140,000 clones, with around four fifths observed a single time. Around 6.2% of the sample goes to the ten largest clones.

CDR1 and CDR2 were assigned from the germline V gene (reference sequence) as LGHDT and YNNKEL. The junction shows trimming of 0 bases on V and 6 bases on J, plus 9 bases between the germline ends. Including the terminal cysteine and phenylalanine, the CDR3 comprises 14 residues. Only the CDR3 DNA stays, 42 bases, in frame from base 1. Enrolling through a virtual design, the prospective study's participants ranged in age from roughly 18 to 100 years and lived across roughly 23 United States geographic areas. Cohort assignment in the prospective study relied on participant-reported clinical history from a screening survey and a study questionnaire. Recovered participants in ImmuneRACE Cohort 3 were defined as having two consecutive negative NP/OP PCR tests, clearance from a healthcare professional, or resolution of symptoms. In the prospective study, mobile phlebotomists collected whole blood, serum and a nasopharyngeal or oropharyngeal swab from each participant. Participants in the prospective study had the option to provide additional blood draws and questionnaires over a roughly 2-month period. Prospective study blood samples were shipped either frozen or at room temperature before DNA extraction.

Sequencing was performed on PBMCs or T cells enriched from blood (not recorded which). This receptor was taken from a woman in her forties who had recovered from COVID-19. In this chain, TRBV3-1 (or the pseudogene TRBV3-2) is recombined with TRBJ1-5; the D gene is unclear. The CDR3 protein: CASSQDLGFQPQHF. The sequence in DNA is TGTGCCAGCAGCCAAGATTTGGGCTTTCAGCCCCAGCATTTT.